This T cell receptor beta chain was profiled in a study of blood T cell repertoires in COVID-19. For the study at large: There were acute and convalescent COVID-19 samples, and they came from the United States, Italy and Spain. PBMCs, B-cell-depleted T cells, or T cells were the source of the cDNA or gDNA that made up the material.

Some clones are missing from TCRdb's copy, which holds only in-frame ones; the method was immunoSEQ multiplex PCR. The sample has about 71,000 clones; around 83% are singletons. CDR1 is MRHNA and CDR2 is SNTAGT in the germline V gene. V lost 6 bases and J lost 7; bases outside the gene matches: 14. The CDR3 covers 16 residues. The sequence derives from a young man with COVID-19, enrolled during active disease. Sequencing was performed on peripheral blood. The chain joins TRBV6-4 to TRBJ1-5; TRBD1 aligns across 8 bases. CDR3 residues: CASSLLPDRVEQPQHF. As DNA, the CDR3 is TGTGCCAGCAGCCTATTACCGGACAGGGTTGAGCAGCCCCAGCATTTT.